A selection of T cell receptor beta chains follows, all from one sample in a study of regulatory T cells in long-lasting Graves disease. MiXCR, applied by TCRdb to the multiplex PCR reads, yields one record per CDR3 protein. The sample records 250,000 to 300,000 distinct CDR3 sequences, roughly a fifth being singletons. This sample comprised peripheral blood mononuclear cells (PBMCs), obtained when the disease was refractory, from a patient treated with antithyroid drugs. Receptor source: a female donor with Graves disease. CDR3s include the opening cysteine and the closing phenylalanine or tryptophan. A D gene is named only where the DNA matches it firmly. The size entry is marked missing in some rows and otherwise reads once, few, many or a size class.

clone size: .; J gene: TRBJ2-7; V gene: TRBV7-2; D gene: TRBD2; CDR3 protein: CASSISGRSSYEQYF; CDR3 DNA: TGTGCCAGCAGCATTAGCGGGAGGAGCTCCTACGAGCAGTACTTC
clone size: .; J gene: TRBJ2-2; V gene: TRBV7-3; D gene: .; CDR3 protein: CASSPYRVRELFF; CDR3 DNA: TGTGCCAGCAGCCCCTACCGGGTCAGGGAGCTGTTTTTT
clone size: .; J gene: TRBJ2-2; V gene: TRBV7-9; D gene: TRBD1; CDR3 protein: CASSGTGFGELFF; CDR3 DNA: TGTGCCAGCAGCGGGACAGGGTTCGGGGAGCTGTTTTTT
clone size: few; J gene: TRBJ2-7; V gene: TRBV6-2/TRBV6-3; D gene: TRBD1; CDR3 protein: CASSYSGTGGHEQHF; CDR3 DNA: TGTGCCAGCAGTTACTCCGGGACAGGGGGCCACGAGCAGCACTTC
clone size: few; J gene: TRBJ2-2; V gene: TRBV27; D gene: TRBD2; CDR3 protein: CASSFWTSGRSGELFF; CDR3 DNA: TGTGCCAGCAGTTTTTGGACTAGCGGGAGGTCCGGGGAGCTGTTTTTT
clone size: few; J gene: TRBJ1-1; V gene: TRBV4-2; D gene: .; CDR3 protein: CASSQEAQGSEAFF; CDR3 DNA: TGTGCCAGCAGCCAAGAAGCCCAGGGGTCTGAAGCTTTCTTT
clone size: many; J gene: TRBJ2-7; V gene: TRBV11-2; D gene: .; CDR3 protein: CASSLGGVYEQYF; CDR3 DNA: TGTGCCAGCAGCTTAGGAGGGGTCTACGAGCAGTACTTC
clone size: .; J gene: TRBJ2-2; V gene: TRBV5-4; D gene: .; CDR3 protein: CASSLGARGPSTGELFF; CDR3 DNA: TGTGCCAGCAGCTTGGGGGCTAGAGGGCCCAGCACCGGGGAGCTGTTTTTT
clone size: many; J gene: TRBJ2-7; V gene: TRBV10-3; D gene: TRBD2; CDR3 protein: CAIKGIAGGYEQYF; CDR3 DNA: TGTGCCATCAAAGGGATAGCGGGAGGGTACGAGCAGTACTTC
clone size: .; J gene: TRBJ2-3; V gene: TRBV12-3/TRBV12-4; D gene: TRBD2; CDR3 protein: CASSLDTLAESTEGVQYF; CDR3 DNA: TGTGCCAGCAGTTTAGATACCCTAGCGGAGAGCACAGAGGGTGTGCAGTATTTT
clone size: .; J gene: TRBJ2-3; V gene: TRBV3-1; D gene: TRBD2; CDR3 protein: CASSQGAGEADTQYF; CDR3 DNA: TGTGCCAGCAGCCAAGGCGCGGGAGAGGCAGATACGCAGTATTTT
clone size: .; J gene: TRBJ2-2; V gene: TRBV6-5; D gene: .; CDR3 protein: CASSSAGLNTGELFF; CDR3 DNA: TGTGCCAGCAGTTCAGCGGGTCTGAACACCGGGGAGCTGTTTTTT
clone size: .; J gene: TRBJ2-7; V gene: TRBV6-2/TRBV6-3; D gene: .; CDR3 protein: CASSFDRLTYEQYF; CDR3 DNA: TGTGCCAGCAGTTTCGACAGGTTAACCTACGAGCAGTACTTC
clone size: many; J gene: TRBJ1-2; V gene: TRBV7-2; D gene: .; CDR3 protein: CASSLDRYGYTF; CDR3 DNA: TGTGCCAGCAGCCTAGACCGTTATGGCTACACCTTC
clone size: .; J gene: TRBJ2-4; V gene: TRBV6-5; D gene: .; CDR3 protein: CASSPRSGGRAKNIQYF; CDR3 DNA: TGTGCCAGCAGTCCCCGGTCGGGGGGCCGAGCCAAAAACATTCAGTACTTC
clone size: .; J gene: TRBJ1-5; V gene: TRBV30; D gene: TRBD1; CDR3 protein: CAWSGSGGYQPQHF; CDR3 DNA: TGTGCCTGGAGTGGGTCAGGGGGCTATCAGCCCCAGCATTTT
clone size: many; J gene: TRBJ2-5; V gene: TRBV5-5; D gene: .; CDR3 protein: CASSLAGEPWETQYF; CDR3 DNA: TGTGCCAGCAGCTTGGCCGGCGAACCGTGGGAGACCCAGTACTTC
clone size: many; J gene: TRBJ1-2; V gene: TRBV3-1; D gene: .; CDR3 protein: CASSLSIVVARYGYTF; CDR3 DNA: TGTGCCAGCAGTCTTTCAATCGTCGTAGCCAGATATGGCTACACCTTC
clone size: .; J gene: TRBJ2-2; V gene: TRBV3-1; D gene: .; CDR3 protein: CASSQTSAGELFF; CDR3 DNA: TGTGCCAGCAGCCAAACTAGTGCCGGGGAGCTGTTTTTT
clone size: .; J gene: TRBJ2-1; V gene: TRBV20-1; D gene: .; CDR3 protein: CSASPSYNEQFF; CDR3 DNA: TGCAGTGCTAGTCCTAGCTACAATGAGCAGTTCTTC
clone size: .; J gene: TRBJ1-4; V gene: TRBV4-2; D gene: .; CDR3 protein: CASSQGMWVGSGTVGEKLFF; CDR3 DNA: TGTGCCAGCAGCCAAGGGATGTGGGTTGGATCTGGAACGGTCGGTGAAAAACTGTTTTTT
clone size: .; J gene: TRBJ2-4; V gene: TRBV5-1; D gene: TRBD1; CDR3 protein: CASSSGTGWKNIQYF; CDR3 DNA: TGCGCCAGCAGCTCCGGGACAGGGTGGAAAAACATTCAGTACTTC
clone size: many; J gene: TRBJ2-5; V gene: TRBV6-1; D gene: TRBD1; CDR3 protein: CASSEWTGGGQETQYF; CDR3 DNA: TGTGCCAGCAGTGAGTGGACAGGGGGTGGTCAAGAGACCCAGTACTTC
clone size: many; J gene: TRBJ2-4; V gene: TRBV3-1; D gene: .; CDR3 protein: CASSQAEAKNIQYF; CDR3 DNA: TGTGCCAGCAGCCAAGCGGAAGCCAAAAACATTCAGTACTTC